The following is a TCR beta chain sequence with its context. Germline loops: CDR1 SGDLS, CDR2 YYNGEE. V lost 4 bases, J lost 0 bases, and 22 bases lay in between. The CDR3 loop spans 18 amino acids. MiXCR, applied by TCRdb to the PCR reads, yields one record per CDR3 protein. The top ten clones hold roughly 0.85% of a sample with about 640,000 distinct CDR3 sequences, less than 20% of them seen once. The data stem from a study of molecular identifiers for immune sequencing clone quantification. The V gene is TRBV9, the J gene TRBJ1-1; perhaps TRBD1 as D (5 bases). This clonotype originated in a human donor in good health. Some libraries in this study had Jurkat cell RNA spiked in. Sequenced material: naive CD8+ T cells from blood, with Jurkat cell RNA spiked in. Subset reported: FACS-sorted CD8+CD4-CCR7+CD45RA+ naive T cells. CDR3 loop: CASSLPGALSPLNTEAFF. Written as DNA, the CDR3 is TGTGCCAGCAGCTTACCCGGGGCACTTAGCCCTTTGAACACTGAAGCTTTCTTT.